This T cell receptor beta chain appears in the sequencing data of a study of cytomegalovirus exposure and HLA in healthy donors. Broader study findings: A prior analysis recorded that most TCR beta V segments were productive about 90% or about 30% of the time. It emerged from a later analysis that several of the most significant clusters appeared to be linked to common viral pathogens. Later analysis reportedly placed an Asian-associated ancestry cluster below the approximately 650-donor mean in N-insertions.

A multiplex PCR was run with 60 Vbeta primers and 13 Jbeta primers. Produced via immunoSEQ multiplex PCR; TCRdb's table is partial and in-frame only. The top ten clones hold over 1.1% of a sample with some 85,000 clones, 76% of them seen once. Comments on this clone: Its antigen is currently unknown.

The V and J ends lost 5 bases and 0 bases, in that order; junction bases with no gene match: 8. The CDR3 contains 18 residues. Germline V gene data show CDR1 as MNHEY and CDR2 as SMNVEV (reference sequence). The rearrangement joins TRBV27 to TRBJ2-6, with 9 bases that match TRBD1. The source material was PBMCs. The sequence came from a male donor in good health and CMV-seronegative. The chain's CDR3 is CASSGWDRESSGANVLTF. The CDR3 DNA reads TGTGCCAGCAGTGGATGGGACAGGGAGAGCTCTGGGGCCAACGTCCTGACTTTC.